This T cell receptor (beta chain) was identified in a study of T cell repertoires in cytomegalovirus infection. Overall study: Public TCR beta signature analysis indicated the presence of both CMV infection and matching HLA type.

Study observations and caveats: HLA-C-restricted, CMV-specific TCR beta clonotypes were dominant ex vivo. Adding up the frequency of public TCR beta families identified people who carried CMV plus the relevant HLA.

TCRdb re-analysed the reads in MiXCR, keeping a single row per CDR3 protein. The sample lists roughly 250,000 distinct CDR3 sequences, roughly 22% occurring once. V shed 6 bases and J shed 1 base, with 13 bases lying between them. CDR3 length: 14 residues. Germline loops: CDR1 MNHEY, CDR2 SMNVEV (reference sequence). On this clonotype itself: Its antigen is as yet unknown.

This clonotype was obtained from a human donor in good health (CMV status not recorded). Some clones in this sample may be carry-over from other donors' samples. The specimen was CD8+ T cells from PBMCs. The V gene is TRBV27, the J gene TRBJ2-7; TRBD1 might be the D (6 bases). The CDR3, as DNA: TGTGCCAGCAGCGCGTCAACAGGGTCCTACGAGCAGTACTTC. This translates into CASSASTGSYEQYF.